Sequencing of this TCR beta chain was carried out in a study of cytomegalovirus exposure and HLA in healthy donors. Only one count was recorded for this clone. What it binds is unknown. Donors came from a validation cohort of approximately 110 subjects, distinct from the first 666-subject cohort. Clones were sequenced by immunoSEQ multiplex PCR, and TCRdb holds only the in-frame ones, with some missing. This table holds approximately 230,000 clones, about 90% found once. From germline, CDR1 is KGHSH and CDR2 LQKENI. V was pared by 6 bases and J by 7 bases, with 8 bases of the junction left unmatched. This CDR3 is 13 amino acids long. Regarding the study as a whole: Overall, 164 TCR beta chains were annotated as cytomegalovirus-associated. Most TCR sequences were rare, but some public TCRs occurred in many donors.

The V gene is TRBV18, the J gene TRBJ1-1, with TRBD1 matching over 7 bases. The TCR sequence derives from a man aged 18 to 30 in good health and CMV-seropositive. The sequenced sample consisted of PBMCs. The CDR3 nucleotides read TGTGCCAGCTCCGGGGGTTACAGGGGTGAAGCTTTCTTT. It yields the protein CASSGGYRGEAFF. Based on the CDR3 plus reference TRBV18 and TRBJ1-1, the full variable domain is NAGVMQNPRHLVRRRGQEARLRCSPMKGHSHVYWYRQLPEEGLKFMVYLQKENIIDESGMPKERFSAEFPKEGPSILRIQQVVRGDSAAYFCASSGGYRGEAFFGQGTRLTVV.